A selection of T cell receptor beta chains follows, all from one sample in a study of blood T cell repertoires in COVID-19. Assay used: immunoSEQ multiplex PCR; TCRdb lists only in-frame clones, some missing. The repertoire has a few hundred thousand clones, roughly 87% of them found once; the top ten carry roughly 0.94%. Sequencing used PBMCs or T cells enriched from blood (not recorded which). The source is a woman aged 30 to 39 who had recovered from COVID-19. Each CDR3 is given with its conserved first and last residue. Fields, in order: J gene, D gene, V gene, CDR3 length, clone size, CDR3 DNA, CDR3 protein. D genes are given only for firm matches. Some rows have no size entry. The others give once, few or many, or a class for an expanded clone.

TRBJ2-3 | TRBD2 | TRBV3-1/TRBV3-2 | 17 | . | TGTGCCAGCAGCCCGCAGCCTTCAGCGGGGCCCACAGATACGCAGTATTTT | CASSPQPSAGPTDTQYF
TRBJ1-2 | TRBD1 | TRBV7-9 | 14 | . | TGTGCCAGCAGCTTAATACAGGGGAACTATGGCTACACCTTC | CASSLIQGNYGYTF
TRBJ2-1 | . | TRBV6-5 | 16 | . | TGTGCCAGCAGTTACTTAGCGGTCAACTCCTACAATGAGCAGTTCTTC | CASSYLAVNSYNEQFF
TRBJ1-4 | TRBD1 | TRBV3-1/TRBV3-2 | 14 | . | TGTGCCAGCAGCCAAGGGACAGGGGGAGGCAAACTGTTTTTT | CASSQGTGGGKLFF
TRBJ1-5 | TRBD1 | TRBV28 | 14 | . | TGTGCCAGCAGCCAGACAGGGTTCAGCCAGCCCCAGCATTTT | CASSQTGFSQPQHF
TRBJ2-6 | . | TRBV5-1 | 16 | . | TGCGCCAGCAGCCCCCCGCAGGGCTCTGGGGCCAACGTCCTGACTTTC | CASSPPQGSGANVLTF
TRBJ2-2 | TRBD2 | TRBV7-6 | 15 | . | TGTGCCAGCAGCTCGGCGGGGGGACTCACCGGGGAGCTGTTTTTT | CASSSAGGLTGELFF
TRBJ2-3 | . | TRBV24-1 | 16 | once | TGTGCCACCAGTGGCTCAGGGAACCCGCCCACAGATACGCAGTATTTT | CATSGSGNPPTDTQYF
TRBJ2-3 | . | TRBV24-1 | 15 | . | TGTGCCACCAGTGGTCGGGGGCGGGGGACAGATACGCAGTATTTT | CATSGRGRGTDTQYF
TRBJ2-1 | . | TRBV5-1 | 14 | . | TGCGCCAGCAGCTGGGAGGACTATACGAATGAGCAGTTCTTC | CASSWEDYTNEQFF
TRBJ2-2 | TRBD1 | TRBV5-1 | 16 | . | TGCGCCAGCAGCTTGTTAGGACAGGGCAGCACCGGGGAGCTGTTTTTT | CASSLLGQGSTGELFF
TRBJ2-7 | . | TRBV14 | 11 | . | TGTGCCAGCAGCCACCTCTACGAGCAGTACTTC | CASSHLYEQYF
TRBJ2-5 | TRBD1 | TRBV7-9 | 16 | . | TGTGCCAGCAGCTTAGTAACAGGGGCAGTCCAAGAGACCCAGTACTTC | CASSLVTGAVQETQYF
TRBJ1-5 | TRBD1 | TRBV6-5 | 13 | . | TGTGCCAGCAGGGACAGGGAAGGTCAGCCCCAGCATTTT | CASRDREGQPQHF
TRBJ2-7 | TRBD1 | TRBV28 | 14 | few | TGTGCCAGCACCCGAGGGGACAGTCCCTACGAGCAGTACTTC | CASTRGDSPYEQYF
TRBJ2-7 | . | TRBV3-1/TRBV3-2 | 15 | . | TGTGCCAGCAGCCAGCGCACTCAGGGGAGCTACGAGCAGTACTTC | CASSQRTQGSYEQYF
TRBJ1-6 | TRBD1 | TRBV15 | 15 | . | TGTGCCACCAGCAGAGGACAGGGGGCGTCTTCACCCCTCCACTTT | CATSRGQGASSPLHF
TRBJ1-1 | TRBD1 | TRBV5-5 | 16 | . | TGTGCCAGCAGCTACCAATGGACAGGGATGAACACTGAAGCTTTCTTT | CASSYQWTGMNTEAFF
TRBJ2-6 | TRBD2 | TRBV28 | 17 | . | TGTGCCAGCAGGGACGGACGGACTAGCTCTGGGGCCAACGTCCTGACTTTC | CASRDGRTSSGANVLTF
TRBJ1-4 | TRBD1 | TRBV19 | 14 | once | TGTGCCAGTAAAGTGGACAGGGGGAATGAAAAACTGTTTTTT | CASKVDRGNEKLFF
TRBJ2-7 | TRBD1 | TRBV27 | 13 | . | TGTGCCAGCAGTCCCGGGACAGGGGAAGAGCAGTACTTC | CASSPGTGEEQYF
TRBJ2-7 | . | TRBV25-1 | 14 | . | TGTGCCAGCAGTGAATTAGGGGGGGGCTACGAGCAGTACTTC | CASSELGGGYEQYF
TRBJ1-1 | TRBD1 | TRBV28 | 15 | . | TGTGCCAGCAGTTCCAAGACAGGGGTGAACACTGAAGCTTTCTTT | CASSSKTGVNTEAFF
TRBJ1-2 | . | TRBV29-1 | 12 | . | TGCAGCGTTGTCGCGGGCAACTATGGCTACACCTTC | CSVVAGNYGYTF
TRBJ2-7 | . | TRBV30 | 12 | . | TGTGCCTGGAGTGCCCAGGGCTACGAGCAGTACTTC | CAWSAQGYEQYF
TRBJ1-2 | TRBD1 | TRBV11-2 | 12 | . | TGTGCCAGCAGCCCACAGGGGCATGGCTACACCTTC | CASSPQGHGYTF
TRBJ2-5 | TRBD2 | TRBV7-6 | 18 | . | TGTGCCAGCAGCTTCGCCCCCCTTCTAGCGGGTGGTAGGGAGACCCAGTACTTC | CASSFAPLLAGGRETQYF
TRBJ1-6 | TRBD1 | TRBV6-5 | 15 | . | TGTGCCAGCAGTTCAAAAGGGACAGCTAATTCACCCCTCCACTTT | CASSSKGTANSPLHF
TRBJ1-5 | . | TRBV30 | 14 | few | TGTGCCTGGAGCGCGGGCGGGGGGGATCAGCCCCAGCATTTT | CAWSAGGGDQPQHF
TRBJ2-7 | TRBD1 | TRBV28 | 17 | . | TGTGCCAGCAGTTCTTATAGGGGACAGGGGGCTCTGGACGAGCAGTACTTC | CASSSYRGQGALDEQYF
TRBJ2-2 | . | TRBV27 | 15 | . | TGTGCCAGCAGTTTTAGGGGAACGAACACCGGGGAGCTGTTTTTT | CASSFRGTNTGELFF
TRBJ2-3 | . | TRBV7-2 | 14 | . | TGTGCCAGCACAACTTCAAGGGTCGGAGGTACGCAGTATTTT | CASTTSRVGGTQYF
TRBJ1-3 | . | TRBV2 | 13 | . | TGTGCCAGCAGGACAGGACCTGGAAACACCATATATTTT | CASRTGPGNTIYF
TRBJ2-2 | . | TRBV19 | 15 | . | TGTGCCAGTAGTCAAGAGGACAGAAGGACCGGGGAGCTGTTTTTT | CASSQEDRRTGELFF
TRBJ1-2 | . | TRBV5-8 | 14 | . | TGTGCCAGCAGCTTGGCCGACAGCTATAGTGGCTACACCTTC | CASSLADSYSGYTF
TRBJ2-2 | TRBD2 | TRBV10-2 | 15 | . | TGCGCCAGCAGCACTAGCGGGGGGCAAACCGGGGAGCTGTTTTTT | CASSTSGGQTGELFF
TRBJ1-1 | . | TRBV12-5 | 16 | . | TGTGCTAGCGCCAAGACGCGGGAGGCACTTCCCACTGAAGCTTTCTTT | CASAKTREALPTEAFF
TRBJ1-2 | . | TRBV6-4 | 14 | . | TGTGCCAGCAGGAGGGGGTATGACGGGTATGGCTACACCTTC | CASRRGYDGYGYTF
TRBJ2-3 | . | TRBV12-3/TRBV12-4 | 13 | . | TGTGCCAGCAGTCCCTCTACCACAGATACGCAGTATTTT | CASSPSTTDTQYF
TRBJ1-2 | TRBD1 | TRBV7-9 | 14 | few | TGTGCCAGCAGCTTAGAAGACAGGGGGCAAGGCTACACCTTC | CASSLEDRGQGYTF
TRBJ1-6 | . | TRBV19 | 14 | . | TGTGCCAGTAGGCAAGCGGGTGTTAATTCACCCCTCCACTTT | CASRQAGVNSPLHF
TRBJ2-5 | TRBD1 | TRBV7-9 | 15 | . | TGTGCCAGCAGGGTGGGGACAGGGGCACAAGAGACCCAGTACTTC | CASRVGTGAQETQYF
TRBJ1-1 | . | TRBV27 | 13 | . | TGTGCCAGCGCCCCACTGACACACACTGAAGCTTTCTTT | CASAPLTHTEAFF
TRBJ2-7 | TRBD2 | TRBV5-1 | 20 | . | TGCGCCAGCAGCTTGGCCGATAGACTAGCGGGGGGGCACAGCTCCTACGAGCAGTACTTC | CASSLADRLAGGHSSYEQYF
TRBJ2-5 | TRBD2 | TRBV7-2 | 15 | . | TGTGCCAGCAGCTTATTGGGCGGGGGGGCAGAGACCCAGTACTTC | CASSLLGGGAETQYF
TRBJ1-4 | TRBD1 | TRBV28 | 15 | . | TGTGCCAGCACCCAGCTCCGGGACAGGGACGAAAAACTGTTTTTT | CASTQLRDRDEKLFF
TRBJ1-2 | . | TRBV30 | 16 | . | TGTGCCTGTACCCAGTTGAAGGTCCCAGGGAGGGGCGGCTACACCTTC | CACTQLKVPGRGGYTF
TRBJ1-4 | . | TRBV15 | 16 | few | TGTGCCACCAGCAGAGATCGCCTCACGCTCGGTATAGAACTGTTTTTT | CATSRDRLTLGIELFF
TRBJ1-5 | TRBD1 | TRBV27 | 17 | . | TGTGCCAGCAGGACATACGGGACAGGGCATAGCAATCAGCCCCAGCATTTT | CASRTYGTGHSNQPQHF
TRBJ2-5 | TRBD2 | TRBV5-1 | 15 | . | TGCGCCAGCAGCTTGGGTGGACTAGCGAAAGAGACCCAGTACTTC | CASSLGGLAKETQYF
TRBJ2-1 | . | TRBV12-5 | 16 | . | TGTGCTAGTGGTTTGCAGGCCTCCGGAGGGGGCGGGGAGCAGTTCTTC | CASGLQASGGGGEQFF
TRBJ2-3 | TRBD2 | TRBV6-5 | 15 | . | TGTGCCAGCAGTACAGCGGGGGGGCGTACAGATACGCAGTATTTT | CASSTAGGRTDTQYF
TRBJ1-2 | TRBD1 | TRBV6-5 | 15 | . | TGTGCCAGCAGTTCCTCGCCGACAGGGGGCTTTGGCTACACCTTC | CASSSSPTGGFGYTF
TRBJ1-5 | . | TRBV25-1 | 16 | . | TGTGCCAGCAGTGACCACAGGGTAACAAGCAATCAGCCCCAGCATTTT | CASSDHRVTSNQPQHF
TRBJ2-3 | . | TRBV7-2 | 12 | . | TGTGCCAGCAGCTTACCGGGGGATACGCAGTATTTT | CASSLPGDTQYF
TRBJ2-1 | . | TRBV29-1 | 11 | . | TGCAGCGTTGGTAAGGGGAATGAGCAGTTCTTC | CSVGKGNEQFF
TRBJ2-7 | . | TRBV11-1 | 15 | . | TGTGCCAGCAGCTTATCCCGGGGAGGATCCTACGAGCAGTACTTC | CASSLSRGGSYEQYF
TRBJ2-2 | . | TRBV4-3 | 16 | few | TGCGCCAGCAGCCCCCTTCTGGGGGGGAACACCGGGGAGCTGTTTTTT | CASSPLLGGNTGELFF